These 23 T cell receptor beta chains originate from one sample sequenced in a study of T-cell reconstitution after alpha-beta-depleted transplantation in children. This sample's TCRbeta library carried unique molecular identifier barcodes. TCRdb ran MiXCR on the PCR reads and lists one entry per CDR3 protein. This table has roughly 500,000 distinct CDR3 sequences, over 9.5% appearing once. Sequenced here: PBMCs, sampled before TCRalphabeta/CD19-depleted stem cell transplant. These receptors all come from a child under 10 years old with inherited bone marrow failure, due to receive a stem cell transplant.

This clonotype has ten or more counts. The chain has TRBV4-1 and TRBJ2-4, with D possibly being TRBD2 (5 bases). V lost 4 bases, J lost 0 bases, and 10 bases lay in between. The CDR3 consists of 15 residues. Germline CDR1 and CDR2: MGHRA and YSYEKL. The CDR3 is CASSPLGLAKNIQYF. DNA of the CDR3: TGCGCCAGCAGCCCCCTCGGACTAGCCAAAAACATTCAGTACTTC.

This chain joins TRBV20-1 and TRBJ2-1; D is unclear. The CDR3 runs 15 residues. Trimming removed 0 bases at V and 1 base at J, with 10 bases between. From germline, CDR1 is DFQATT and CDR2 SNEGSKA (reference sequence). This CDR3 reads CSARDSPLSYNEQFF. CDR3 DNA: TGCAGTGCTAGAGATTCCCCCCTGTCCTACAATGAGCAGTTCTTC.

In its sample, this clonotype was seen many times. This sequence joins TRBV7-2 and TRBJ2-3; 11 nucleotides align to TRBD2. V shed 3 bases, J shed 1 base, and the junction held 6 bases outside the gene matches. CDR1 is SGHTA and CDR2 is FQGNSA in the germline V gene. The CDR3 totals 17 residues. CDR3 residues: CASSFLLAGVRTDTQYF. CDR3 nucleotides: TGTGCCAGCAGCTTTTTACTAGCGGGAGTTCGCACAGATACGCAGTATTTT. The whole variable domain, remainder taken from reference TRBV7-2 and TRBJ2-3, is GAGVSQSPSNKVTEKGKDVELRCDPISGHTALYWYRQSLGQGLEFLIYFQGNSAPDKSGLPSDRFSAERTGGSVSTLTIQRTQQEDSAVYLCASSFLLAGVRTDTQYFGPGTRLTVL.

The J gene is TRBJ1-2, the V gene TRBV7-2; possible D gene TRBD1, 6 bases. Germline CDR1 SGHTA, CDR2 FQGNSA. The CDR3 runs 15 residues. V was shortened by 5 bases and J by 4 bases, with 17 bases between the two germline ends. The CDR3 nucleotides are TGTGCCAGCAGCACTCACAGGGTGGAGAGCTATGGCTACACCTTC. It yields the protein CASSTHRVESYGYTF.

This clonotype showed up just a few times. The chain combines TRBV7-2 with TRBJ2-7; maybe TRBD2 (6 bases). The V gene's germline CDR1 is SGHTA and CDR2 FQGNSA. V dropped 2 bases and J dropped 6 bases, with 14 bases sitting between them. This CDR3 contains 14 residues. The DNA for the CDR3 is TGTGCCAGCAGCTTACCGGGACTCGTCCTCGAGCAGTACTTC. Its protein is CASSLPGLVLEQYF.

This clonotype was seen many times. The CDR3, as DNA: TGTGCCACCCTGGGTCCAGGGGGGACTGAAGCTTTCTTT. Translation gives CATLGPGGTEAFF. V gene TRBV10-3 combines with J gene TRBJ1-1; TRBD1 aligns across 7 bases. Per the germline V gene, CDR1 is ENHRY and CDR2 is SYGVKD. Trimming at V came to 10 bases and at J to 5 bases, leaving 10 bases not matched to a gene. There are 13 residues in the CDR3.

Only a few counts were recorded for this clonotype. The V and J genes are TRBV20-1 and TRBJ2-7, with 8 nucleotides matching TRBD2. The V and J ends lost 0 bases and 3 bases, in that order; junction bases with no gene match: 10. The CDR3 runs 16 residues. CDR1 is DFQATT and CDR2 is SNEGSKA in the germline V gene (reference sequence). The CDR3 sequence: CSARDPRGSGNYEQYF. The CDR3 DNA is TGCAGTGCTAGAGATCCCCGGGGTAGCGGGAACTACGAGCAGTACTTC.

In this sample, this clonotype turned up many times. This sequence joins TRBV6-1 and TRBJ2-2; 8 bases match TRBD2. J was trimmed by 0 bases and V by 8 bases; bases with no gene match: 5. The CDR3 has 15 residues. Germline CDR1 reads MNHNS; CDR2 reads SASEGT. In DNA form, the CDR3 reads TGTGCCAGCGGGGGACTAGGACCGAACACCGGGGAGCTGTTTTTT. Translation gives CASGGLGPNTGELFF.

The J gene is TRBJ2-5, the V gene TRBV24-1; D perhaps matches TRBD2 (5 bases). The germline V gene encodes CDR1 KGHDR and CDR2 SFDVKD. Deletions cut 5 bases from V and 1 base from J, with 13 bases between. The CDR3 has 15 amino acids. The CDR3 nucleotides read TGTGCCACCAGTGGACGCAGCGGCGCCCAAGAGACCCAGTACTTC. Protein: CATSGRSGAQETQYF.

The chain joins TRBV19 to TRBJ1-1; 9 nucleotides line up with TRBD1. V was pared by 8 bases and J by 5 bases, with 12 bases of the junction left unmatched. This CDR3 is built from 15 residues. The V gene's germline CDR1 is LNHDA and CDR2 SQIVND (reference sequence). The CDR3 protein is CASYPLQGARTEAFF. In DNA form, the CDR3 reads TGTGCCAGTTACCCTCTACAGGGGGCGAGGACTGAAGCTTTCTTT.

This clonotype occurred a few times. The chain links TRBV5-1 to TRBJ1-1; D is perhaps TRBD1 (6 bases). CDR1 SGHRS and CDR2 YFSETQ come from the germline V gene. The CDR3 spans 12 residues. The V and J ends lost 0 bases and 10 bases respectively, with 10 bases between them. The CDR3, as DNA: TGCGCCAGCAGCTTGGGGGGGCTTGGAGCTTTCTTT. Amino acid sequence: CASSLGGLGAFF.

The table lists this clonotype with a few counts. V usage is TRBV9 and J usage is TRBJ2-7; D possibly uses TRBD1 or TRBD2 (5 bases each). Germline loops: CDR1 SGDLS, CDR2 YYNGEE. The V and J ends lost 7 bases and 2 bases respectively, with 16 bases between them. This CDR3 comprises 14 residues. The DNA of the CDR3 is TGTGCCAGCCCGTCCGGGACGCCCACCTACGAGCAGTACTTC. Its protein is CASPSGTPTYEQYF.

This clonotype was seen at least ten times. The CDR3 DNA follows: TGTGCCAGCTTCCGGGGTTTGTCCGTTCGGGACACTGAAGCTTTCTTT. The encoded protein is CASFRGLSVRDTEAFF. J is TRBJ1-1 and V is TRBV7-9, with no clear D. Trimming pared 8 bases from V and 3 bases from J, leaving 22 bases between. The V gene's germline CDR1 is SEHNR and CDR2 FQNEAQ (reference sequence). The CDR3 sequence is 16 residues long.

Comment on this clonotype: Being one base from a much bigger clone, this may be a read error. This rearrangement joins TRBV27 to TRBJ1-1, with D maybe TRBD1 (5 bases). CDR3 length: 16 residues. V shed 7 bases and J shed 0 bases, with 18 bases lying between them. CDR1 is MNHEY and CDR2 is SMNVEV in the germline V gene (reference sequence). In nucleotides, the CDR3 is TGTGCCAGCACTTATTCGGCGCGGGGCGTGAACACTGAAGCTTTCTTT. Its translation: CASTYSARGVNTEAFF.

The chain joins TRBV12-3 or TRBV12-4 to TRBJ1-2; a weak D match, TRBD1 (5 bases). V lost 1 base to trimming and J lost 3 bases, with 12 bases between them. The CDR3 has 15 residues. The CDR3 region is CASSLGAGTHYGYTF. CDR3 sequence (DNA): TGTGCCAGCAGTTTAGGGGCAGGGACCCACTATGGCTACACCTTC.

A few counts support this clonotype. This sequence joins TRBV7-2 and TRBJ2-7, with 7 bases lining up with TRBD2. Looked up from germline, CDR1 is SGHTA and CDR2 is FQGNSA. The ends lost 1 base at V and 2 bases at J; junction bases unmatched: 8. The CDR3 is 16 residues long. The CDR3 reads CASSLGGGKGTYEQYF. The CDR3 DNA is TGTGCCAGCAGCTTAGGGGGGGGAAAAGGGACCTACGAGCAGTACTTC.

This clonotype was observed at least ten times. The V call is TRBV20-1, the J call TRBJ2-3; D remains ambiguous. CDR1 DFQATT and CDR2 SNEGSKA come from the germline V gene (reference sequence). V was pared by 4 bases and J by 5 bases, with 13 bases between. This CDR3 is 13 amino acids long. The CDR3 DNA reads TGCAGTGCTATAGACAACCCCGGAGATACGCAGTATTTT. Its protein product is CSAIDNPGDTQYF.

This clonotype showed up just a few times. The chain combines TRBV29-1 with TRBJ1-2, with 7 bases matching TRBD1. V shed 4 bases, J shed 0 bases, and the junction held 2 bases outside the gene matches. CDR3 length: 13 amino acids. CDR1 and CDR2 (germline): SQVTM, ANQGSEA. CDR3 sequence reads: CSVGGQTNYGYTF. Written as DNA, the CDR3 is TGCAGCGTTGGGGGACAGACTAACTATGGCTACACCTTC.

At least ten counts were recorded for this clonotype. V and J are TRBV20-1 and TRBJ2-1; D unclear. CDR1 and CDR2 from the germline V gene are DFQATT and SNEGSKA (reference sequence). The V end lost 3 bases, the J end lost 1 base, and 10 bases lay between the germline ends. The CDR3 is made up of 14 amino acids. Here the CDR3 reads CSASPGASYNEQFF. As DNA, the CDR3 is TGCAGTGCTAGTCCCGGAGCTTCCTACAATGAGCAGTTCTTC.

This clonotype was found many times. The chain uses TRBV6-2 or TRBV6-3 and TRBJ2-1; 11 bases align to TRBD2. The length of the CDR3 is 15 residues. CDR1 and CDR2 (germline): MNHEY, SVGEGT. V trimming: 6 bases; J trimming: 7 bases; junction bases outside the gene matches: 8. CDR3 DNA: TGTGCCAGCAGAACCACTAGCGGGAGTGAAAATGAGCAGTTCTTC. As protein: CASRTTSGSENEQFF.

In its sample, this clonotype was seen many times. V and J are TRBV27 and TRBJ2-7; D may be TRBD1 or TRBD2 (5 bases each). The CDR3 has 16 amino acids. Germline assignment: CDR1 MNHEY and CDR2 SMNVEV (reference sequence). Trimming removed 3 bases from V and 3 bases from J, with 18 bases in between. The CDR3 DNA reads TGTGCCAGCAGTTTGTCGAGTGGGACGATTCACTACGAGCAGTACTTC. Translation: CASSLSSGTIHYEQYF.

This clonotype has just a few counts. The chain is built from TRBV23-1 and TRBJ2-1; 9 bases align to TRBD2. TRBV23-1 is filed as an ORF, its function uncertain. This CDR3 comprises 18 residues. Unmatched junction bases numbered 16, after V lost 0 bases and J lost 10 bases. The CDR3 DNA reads TGCGCCAGCAGTCAATCGAAGTTCGGGTTAGCGGGAGCTGAGGAGCAGTTCTTC. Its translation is CASSQSKFGLAGAEEQFF.

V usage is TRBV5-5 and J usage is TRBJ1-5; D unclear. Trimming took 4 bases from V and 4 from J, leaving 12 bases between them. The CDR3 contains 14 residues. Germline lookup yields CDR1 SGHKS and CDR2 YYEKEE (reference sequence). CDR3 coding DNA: TGTGCCAGCAGCCCTACAGAGTTAAATCAGCCCCAGCATTTT. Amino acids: CASSPTELNQPQHF.